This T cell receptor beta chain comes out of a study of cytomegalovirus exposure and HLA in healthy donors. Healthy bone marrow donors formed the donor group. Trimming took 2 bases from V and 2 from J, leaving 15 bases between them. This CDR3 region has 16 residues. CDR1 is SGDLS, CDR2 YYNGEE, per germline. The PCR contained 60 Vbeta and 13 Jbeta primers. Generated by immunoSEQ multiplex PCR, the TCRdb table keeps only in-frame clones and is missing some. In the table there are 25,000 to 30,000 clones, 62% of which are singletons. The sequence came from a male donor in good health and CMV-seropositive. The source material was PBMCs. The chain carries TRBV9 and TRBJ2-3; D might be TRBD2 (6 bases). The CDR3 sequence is CASSVGRERSTDTQYF. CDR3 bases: TGTGCCAGCAGCGTTGGACGGGAGCGATCCACAGATACGCAGTATTTT. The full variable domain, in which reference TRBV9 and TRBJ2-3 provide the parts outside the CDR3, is DSGVTQTPKHLITATGQRVTLRCSPRSGDLSVYWYQQSLDQGLQFLIQYYNGEERAKGNILERFSAQQFPDLHSELNLSSLELGDSALYFCASSVGRERSTDTQYFGPGTRLTVL.